This is a list of T cell receptor beta chains from one sample in a study of response to subunit inactivated influenza vaccine. One entry per CDR3 protein results from TCRdb running MiXCR on the RT-PCR reads. The table shows some 850,000 distinct CDR3 sequences, with under 20% occurring only once. The starting material was PBMCs from blood, obtained 5 days after vaccination. The receptors stem from a man over 45 who received an inactivated influenza vaccine. Both conserved end residues are trimmed from each CDR3. The order of the fields is J gene, V gene, CDR3 protein.

j_call: TRBJ1-2
v_call: TRBV4-2
cdr3_aa: ASSQVLRGQRHDYGYT

j_call: TRBJ2-3
v_call: TRBV4-3
cdr3_aa: ASSQAAEAGWGTDTQY

j_call: TRBJ2-1
v_call: TRBV11-3
cdr3_aa: ASSLGSSGVGYNEQF

j_call: TRBJ2-1
v_call: TRBV9
cdr3_aa: ASNSVEGGPRVVDEQF

j_call: TRBJ2-7
v_call: TRBV12-3/TRBV12-4
cdr3_aa: ASSPTGPHYEQY

j_call: TRBJ2-1
v_call: TRBV10-3
cdr3_aa: ATTRDKGNEQF

j_call: TRBJ2-3
v_call: TRBV18
cdr3_aa: ASSPRGQTDTQY

j_call: TRBJ1-2
v_call: TRBV28
cdr3_aa: ASSPRQYGYT

j_call: TRBJ2-7
v_call: TRBV11-1
cdr3_aa: ASSPTSDSAGGPYEQY

j_call: TRBJ2-5
v_call: TRBV28
cdr3_aa: ASTLPRDSGIGTQY

j_call: TRBJ2-1
v_call: TRBV6-5
cdr3_aa: ASSDSYNEQF

j_call: TRBJ2-3
v_call: TRBV6-1
cdr3_aa: ASSSSGGVSTDTQY

j_call: TRBJ2-5
v_call: TRBV20-1
cdr3_aa: SARGWGQLQETQY

j_call: TRBJ2-5
v_call: TRBV12-3/TRBV12-4
cdr3_aa: ASTQLAIQETQY

j_call: TRBJ1-2
v_call: TRBV12-3/TRBV12-4
cdr3_aa: ASSFEGLYYGYT

j_call: TRBJ2-1
v_call: TRBV7-9
cdr3_aa: ASSLGAGGGDNEQF

j_call: TRBJ2-7
v_call: TRBV7-9
cdr3_aa: ASSLHTSGISNEQY

j_call: TRBJ2-5
v_call: TRBV5-1
cdr3_aa: ASSLGPQPSQETQY